Presented here are 21 T cell receptor beta chains from one specimen sequenced in a study of CD8 T cells in ankylosing spondylitis. TCRdb independently ran MiXCR on the 5' RACE reads; one entry per CDR3 protein. Here the sample spans around 250,000 distinct CDR3 sequences, about 10% being singletons. Sequencing was performed on blood, either unsorted or a sorted T cell fraction (not recorded which). The receptor set was obtained from a male donor with ankylosing spondylitis or in good health (not recorded which).

This clonotype showed up many times. DNA of the CDR3: TGTGCCACCAGCAGAGCGCGGCGTCCCGAGTGGGGCAATGAGCAGTTCTTC. It yields the protein CATSRARRPEWGNEQFF. The V and J genes are TRBV15 and TRBJ2-1; D ambiguous. Germline CDR1 and CDR2: LNHNV and YYDKDF (reference sequence). This CDR3 is 17 amino acids long. Deletions cut 1 base from V and 6 bases from J, with 19 bases between.

This clonotype was observed a handful of times. This sequence joins TRBV6-2 or TRBV6-3 and TRBJ2-3, with a tentative D call TRBD2 (5 bases). Trimming left V 5 bases short and J 4 bases short, with 13 bases between. Germline lookup yields CDR1 MNHEY and CDR2 SVGEGT. The CDR3 extends over 14 amino acids. The chain's CDR3 is CASSLLGRPDTQYF. CDR3 nucleotide sequence: TGTGCCAGCAGTCTACTAGGGCGGCCAGATACGCAGTATTTT.

In this sample, this clonotype turned up many times. This sequence joins TRBV5-1 and TRBJ2-3, with D perhaps TRBD1 (6 bases). This CDR3 region has 16 residues. CDR1 and CDR2 (germline): SGHRS, YFSETQ. The V gene lost 0 bases and the J gene lost 4 bases, with 15 bases spanning the gap. Written as DNA, the CDR3 is TGCGCCAGCAGCTTGGTTCCAGGGGTGGTTGCAGATACGCAGTATTTT. This gives the protein CASSLVPGVVADTQYF.

CDR3 coding DNA: TGTGCCATCAGGGGAGGACAGGGAGAAGTTGGAGCTTTCTTT. Protein sequence: CAIRGGQGEVGAFF. This rearrangement joins TRBV10-3 to TRBJ1-1; 8 bases fit TRBD1. This CDR3 has 14 residues. The V gene end was trimmed by 6 bases and the J gene end by 10 bases; junction bases not matched to a gene: 13. CDR1 ENHRY and CDR2 SYGVKD come from the germline V gene.

This clonotype was counted only a few times. DNA of the CDR3: TGTGCCAGCAGATTCTCAGGGAACTCTGGGGCCAACGTCCTGACTTTC. Translation: CASRFSGNSGANVLTF. This chain uses TRBV2 with TRBJ2-6, with a weak D call TRBD1 (5 bases). The ends were cut back, 6 bases at V and 0 bases at J, with 12 bases in the middle. Germline loops: CDR1 SNHLY, CDR2 FYNNEI. This CDR3 is 16 amino acids long. Looking up the rest from reference TRBV2 and TRBJ2-6 gives the full variable domain: EPEVTQTPSHQVTQMGQEVILRCVPISNHLYFYWYRQILGQKVEFLVSFYNNEISEKSEIFDDQFSVERPDGSNFTLKIRSTKLEDSAMYFCASRFSGNSGANVLTFGAGSRLTVL.

This clonotype was seen repeatedly, ten times or more. The chain links TRBV5-1 to TRBJ2-1; D may be TRBD1 or TRBD2 (5 bases each). V was trimmed by 0 bases and J by 4 bases, leaving 11 bases between them. The germline V gene encodes CDR1 SGHRS and CDR2 YFSETQ. The CDR3 length is 15 residues. The CDR3 sequence is CASSLVGTQYNEQFF. As DNA, the CDR3 is TGCGCCAGCAGCTTGGTGGGGACGCAGTACAATGAGCAGTTCTTC.

The chain carries TRBV6-2 or TRBV6-3 and TRBJ2-7; perhaps TRBD2 as D (5 bases). The CDR3 loop spans 15 amino acids. V was pared by 5 bases and J by 1 base, with 15 bases between. From germline, CDR1 is MNHEY and CDR2 SVGEGT. This chain's CDR3 is CASSGRHDLSYEQYF. The DNA for the CDR3 is TGTGCCAGCAGTGGGAGACACGATCTTTCCTACGAGCAGTACTTC.

This clonotype was seen more than once but under ten times. This rearrangement joins TRBV5-1 to TRBJ2-7; D gene unclear. The CDR3 totals 14 residues. The V and J ends lost 0 bases and 0 bases respectively, with 7 bases between them. From germline, CDR1 is SGHRS and CDR2 YFSETQ. The CDR3 is CASSLDGASYEQYF. The CDR3 DNA reads TGCGCCAGCAGCTTGGACGGTGCCTCCTACGAGCAGTACTTC.

The chain is built from TRBV7-9 and TRBJ2-1; D remains unclear. Germline-derived CDR1 and CDR2 are SEHNR and FQNEAQ (reference sequence). The CDR3 loop spans 17 amino acids. The V end was cut by 0 bases, the J end by 12 bases, with 24 bases between. As DNA, the CDR3 is TGTGCCAGCAGCTTAGCGCCCCGTCAGGTAGTGGTCCATGGGCAGTTCTTC. It is translated as CASSLAPRQVVVHGQFF.

This clonotype was found many times. The V gene is TRBV5-1, the J gene TRBJ2-3; TRBD2 is a possible D gene (7 bases). The V gene's germline CDR1 is SGHRS and CDR2 YFSETQ. The length of the CDR3 is 16 residues. V was cut by 4 bases and J by 0 bases, with 15 bases left in between. Here the CDR3 DNA reads TGCGCCAGCAGCGGCGGGGGCGTGGACAGCACAGATACGCAGTATTTT. It codes for CASSGGGVDSTDTQYF.

This clonotype was found many times. CDR3 nucleotides: TGCAGTGCTCCCTTTAAGCGGGGGGCTAACACCGGGGAGCTGTTTTTT. Translation gives CSAPFKRGANTGELFF. The V and J genes are TRBV20-1 and TRBJ2-2, with 9 bases matching TRBD2. This CDR3 is 16 amino acids long. J lost 2 bases, V lost 5 bases, and 9 bases had no gene match. CDR1 DFQATT and CDR2 SNEGSKA come from the germline V gene (reference sequence).

This clonotype was observed a handful of times. The chain couples TRBV10-2 to TRBJ1-1; D is undetermined. CDR1 is WSHSY and CDR2 is SAAADI in the germline V gene. Trimming shortened V by 8 bases and J by 0 bases, and 4 bases separated the two germline ends. This CDR3 spans 11 amino acids. CDR3 sequence reads: CASGLNTEAFF. The CDR3 region has the DNA TGCGCCAGCGGGCTGAACACTGAAGCTTTCTTT.

This clonotype was detected only a few times. The chain recombines TRBV7-2 with TRBJ1-3; no firm D call. CDR3 length: 13 amino acids. With 0 bases removed from V and 3 bases from J, the gap between germline ends came to 3 bases. Looked up from germline, CDR1 is SGHTA and CDR2 is FQGNSA. As DNA, the CDR3 is TGTGCCAGCAGCTTAGCGTTTGGAAACACCATATATTTT. It encodes CASSLAFGNTIYF.

This clonotype has a handful of counts. The chain uses TRBV5-1 and TRBJ2-5, with no clear D. There are 12 residues in the CDR3. The germline V gene encodes CDR1 SGHRS and CDR2 YFSETQ. Trimming stripped 5 bases from V and 5 bases from J, with 10 bases between. This CDR3 is CASRWMEETQYF. The CDR3 region has the DNA TGCGCCAGCAGATGGATGGAGGAGACCCAGTACTTC.

This clonotype was seen many times. The chain is built from TRBV24-1 and TRBJ2-2; D perhaps matches TRBD1 (6 bases). The CDR3 has 16 amino acids. Trimming cost V 4 bases and J 4 bases, with 15 bases left between them. Per the germline V gene, CDR1 is KGHDR and CDR2 is SFDVKD. The CDR3: CATSERTLGATGELFF. In DNA form, the CDR3 reads TGTGCCACCAGTGAAAGGACTTTGGGGGCCACCGGGGAGCTGTTTTTT.

This clonotype was observed at least ten times. This chain uses TRBV5-1 with TRBJ1-2; 10 bases are a match to TRBD1. With 0 bases clipped from V and 4 bases from J, the junction kept 0 bases outside the gene matches. The length of the CDR3 is 14 residues. CDR1 is SGHRS and CDR2 is YFSETQ in the germline V gene. The DNA for the CDR3 is TGCGCCAGCAGCTTGGGGACAGGGGGCTATGGCTACACCTTC. This codes for CASSLGTGGYGYTF.

This clonotype was seen at least ten times. This rearrangement joins TRBV20-1 to TRBJ2-7; tentatively, D is TRBD1 (5 bases). V lost 3 bases to trimming and J lost 7 bases, with 10 bases between them. Germline V gene lookup returns CDR1 DFQATT and CDR2 SNEGSKA (reference sequence). This CDR3 comprises 11 residues. CDR3 DNA sequence: TGCAGTGCTAGCCCAGGGAAGGAGCAGTACTTC. This encodes CSASPGKEQYF.

This clonotype occurred many times. The chain uses TRBV20-1 and TRBJ2-7, with a possible D match to TRBD2 (5 bases). CDR3 size: 14 residues. Between the trimmed V and J ends, which lost 4 bases and 2 bases, there was a span of 15 bases. The V gene's germline CDR1 is DFQATT and CDR2 SNEGSKA (reference sequence). The CDR3 region is CSAKEEGSPYEQYF. CDR3 DNA: TGCAGTGCTAAGGAAGAGGGCAGTCCCTACGAGCAGTACTTC.

This clonotype was found many times. V is TRBV5-1 and J is TRBJ1-2; D possibly corresponds to TRBD1 (5 bases). The CDR3 loop spans 13 amino acids. Per the germline V gene, CDR1 is SGHRS and CDR2 is YFSETQ. Trimming removed 0 bases at V and 7 bases at J, with 10 bases between. As DNA, the CDR3 is TGCGCCAGCAGCTTGGAGGGACTCGGTGGCTACACCTTC. Translation: CASSLEGLGGYTF.

This chain links TRBV7-9 with TRBJ2-1; TRBD1 matches at 8 bases. Unmatched junction bases numbered 6, after V lost 6 bases and J lost 5 bases. The CDR3 loop spans 14 amino acids. Per germline, CDR1 SEHNR and CDR2 FQNEAQ (reference sequence). The DNA of the CDR3 is TGTGCCAGCAGACCCAGGACAGGGAACAATGAGCAGTTCTTC. Translating it yields CASRPRTGNNEQFF.

This clonotype was recorded many times. V and J are TRBV29-1 and TRBJ2-3, with 13 bases matching TRBD2. V shed 4 bases and J 5 bases; nucleotides not matched to a gene: 6. This CDR3 comprises 15 residues. Germline lookup yields CDR1 SQVTM and CDR2 ANQGSEA. The CDR3 DNA sequence: TGCAGCGTTGGGACTAGCGGGAGCTGGGTAGATACGCAGTATTTT. It specifies CSVGTSGSWVDTQYF.